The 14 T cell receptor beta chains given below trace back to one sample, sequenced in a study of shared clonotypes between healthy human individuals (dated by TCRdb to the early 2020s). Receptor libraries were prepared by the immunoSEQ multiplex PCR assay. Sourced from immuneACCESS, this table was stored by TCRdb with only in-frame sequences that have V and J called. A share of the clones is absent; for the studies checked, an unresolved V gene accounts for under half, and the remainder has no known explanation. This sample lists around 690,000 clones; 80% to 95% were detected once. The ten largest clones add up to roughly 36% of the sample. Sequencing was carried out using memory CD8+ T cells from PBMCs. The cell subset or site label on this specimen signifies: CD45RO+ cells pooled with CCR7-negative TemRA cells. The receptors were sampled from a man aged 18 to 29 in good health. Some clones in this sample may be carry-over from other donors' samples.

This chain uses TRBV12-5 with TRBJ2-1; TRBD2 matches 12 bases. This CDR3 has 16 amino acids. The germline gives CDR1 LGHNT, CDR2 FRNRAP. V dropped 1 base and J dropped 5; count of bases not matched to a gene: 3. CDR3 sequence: CASGLGTSGTNNEQFF. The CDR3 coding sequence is TGTGCTAGTGGTTTGGGGACTAGCGGGACGAACAATGAGCAGTTCTTC.

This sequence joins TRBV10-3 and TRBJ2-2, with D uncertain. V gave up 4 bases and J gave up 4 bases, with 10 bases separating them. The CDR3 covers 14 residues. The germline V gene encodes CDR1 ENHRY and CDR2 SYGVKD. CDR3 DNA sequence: TGTGCCATCAGTGCCCCTCTTTCCACCGGGGAGCTGTTTTTT. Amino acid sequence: CAISAPLSTGELFF.

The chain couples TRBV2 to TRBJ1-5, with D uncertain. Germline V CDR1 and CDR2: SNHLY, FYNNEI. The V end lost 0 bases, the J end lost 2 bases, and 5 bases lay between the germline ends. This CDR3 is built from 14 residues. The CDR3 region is CASSEANGNQPQHF. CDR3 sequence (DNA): TGTGCCAGCAGTGAAGCTAACGGCAATCAGCCCCAGCATTTT. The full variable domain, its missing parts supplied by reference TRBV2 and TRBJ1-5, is EPEVTQTPSHQVTQMGQEVILRCVPISNHLYFYWYRQILGQKVEFLVSFYNNEISEKSEIFDDQFSVERPDGSNFTLKIRSTKLEDSAMYFCASSEANGNQPQHFGDGTRLSIL.

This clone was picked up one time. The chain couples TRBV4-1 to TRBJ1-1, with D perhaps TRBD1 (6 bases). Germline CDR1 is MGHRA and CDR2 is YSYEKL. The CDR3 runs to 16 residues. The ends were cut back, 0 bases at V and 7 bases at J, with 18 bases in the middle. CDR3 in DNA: TGCGCCAGCAGCCAAGAGGCCTTCGGGGGGGGCGATGAAGCTTTCTTT. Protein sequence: CASSQEAFGGGDEAFF.

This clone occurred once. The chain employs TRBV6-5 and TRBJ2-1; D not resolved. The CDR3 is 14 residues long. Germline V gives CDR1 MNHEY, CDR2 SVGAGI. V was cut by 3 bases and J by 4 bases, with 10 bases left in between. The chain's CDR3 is CASSYGVGYNEQFF. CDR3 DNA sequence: TGTGCCAGCAGTTATGGTGTCGGGTACAATGAGCAGTTCTTC.

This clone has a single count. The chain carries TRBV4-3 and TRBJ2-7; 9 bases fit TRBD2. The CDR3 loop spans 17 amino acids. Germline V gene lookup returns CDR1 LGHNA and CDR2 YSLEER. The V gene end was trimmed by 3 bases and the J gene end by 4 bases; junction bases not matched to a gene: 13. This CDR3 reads CASSHRPVREGRYEQYF. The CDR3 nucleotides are TGCGCCAGCAGCCACCGTCCGGTGCGGGAGGGCCGGTACGAGCAGTACTTC.

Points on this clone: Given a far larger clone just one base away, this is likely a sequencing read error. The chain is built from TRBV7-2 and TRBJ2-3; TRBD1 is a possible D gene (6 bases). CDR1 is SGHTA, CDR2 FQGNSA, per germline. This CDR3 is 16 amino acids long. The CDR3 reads CVSSPVGTTPTDTQYF. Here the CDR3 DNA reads TGTGTCAGCAGCCCCGTCGGGACAACTCCCACAGATACGCAGTATTTT.

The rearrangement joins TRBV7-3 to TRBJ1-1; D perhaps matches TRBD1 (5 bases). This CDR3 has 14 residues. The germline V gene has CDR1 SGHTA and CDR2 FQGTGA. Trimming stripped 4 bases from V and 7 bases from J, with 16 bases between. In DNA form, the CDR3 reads TGTGCCAGCAGCTCCGACGGGACCAACGGTGAAGCTTTCTTT. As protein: CASSSDGTNGEAFF.

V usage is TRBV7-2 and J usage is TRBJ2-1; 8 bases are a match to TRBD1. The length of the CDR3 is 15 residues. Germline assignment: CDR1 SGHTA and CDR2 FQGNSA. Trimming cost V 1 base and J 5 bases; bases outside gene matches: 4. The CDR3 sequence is CASSLGQGNHNEQFF. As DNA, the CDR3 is TGTGCCAGCAGCTTAGGACAGGGGAACCACAATGAGCAGTTCTTC.

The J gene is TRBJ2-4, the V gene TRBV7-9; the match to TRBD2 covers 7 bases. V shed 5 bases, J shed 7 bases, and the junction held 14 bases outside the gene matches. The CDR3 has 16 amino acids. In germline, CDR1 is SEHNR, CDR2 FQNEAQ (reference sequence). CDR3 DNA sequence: TGTGCCAGCAGCCCCAGGGAGGGGACTAAGCGGAACATTCAGTACTTC. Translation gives CASSPREGTKRNIQYF.

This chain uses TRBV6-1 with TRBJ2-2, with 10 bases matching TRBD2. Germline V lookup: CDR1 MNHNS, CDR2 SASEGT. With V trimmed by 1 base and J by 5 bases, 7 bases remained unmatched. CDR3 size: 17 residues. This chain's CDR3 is CASSEGLAGVFTGELFF. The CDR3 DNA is TGTGCCAGCAGTGAAGGGCTAGCGGGAGTATTTACCGGGGAGCTGTTTTTT.

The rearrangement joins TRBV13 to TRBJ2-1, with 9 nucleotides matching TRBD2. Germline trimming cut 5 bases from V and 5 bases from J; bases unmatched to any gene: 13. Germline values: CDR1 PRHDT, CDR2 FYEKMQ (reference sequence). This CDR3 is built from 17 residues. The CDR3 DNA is TGTGCCAGCAGCGCAGGTGCGGGAGGGTATACCCACAATGAGCAGTTCTTC. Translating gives CASSAGAGGYTHNEQFF.

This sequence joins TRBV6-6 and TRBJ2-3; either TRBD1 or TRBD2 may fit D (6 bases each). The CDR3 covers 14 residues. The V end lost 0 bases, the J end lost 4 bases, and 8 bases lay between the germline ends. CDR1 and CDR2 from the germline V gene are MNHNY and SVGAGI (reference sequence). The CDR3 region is CASSYSEGADTQYF. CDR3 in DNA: TGTGCCAGCAGTTACTCGGAGGGGGCAGATACGCAGTATTTT.

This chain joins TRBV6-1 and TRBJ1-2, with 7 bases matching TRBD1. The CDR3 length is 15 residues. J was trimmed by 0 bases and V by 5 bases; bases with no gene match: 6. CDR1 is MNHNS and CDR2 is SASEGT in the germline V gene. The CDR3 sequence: CASSPDRATNYGYTF. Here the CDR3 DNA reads TGTGCCAGCAGTCCTGACAGGGCCACTAACTATGGCTACACCTTC.